This TCR beta chain was identified during a study of T cell responses to AZD1222 COVID-19 vaccine. Note on this clone: Its antigen is not identified.

Findings and caveats of the study: Most donors were white British and more were female, and clonal diversity was possibly underestimated. Spike-specific TCR repertoires showed rising breadth and depth after two AZD1222 doses. There were vaccine-associated CD4 TCRs across spike, dominant at 160-218 and 743-854. Unmutated regions of variants are reportedly targeted by nearly half of spike-specific TCRs.

TCRdb's table, derived via immunoSEQ multiplex PCR, lists solely in-frame clones and lacks some. The repertoire holds about 200,000 clones, with more than 85% as singletons. The V gene's germline CDR1 is LGHDT and CDR2 YNNKEL (reference sequence). Trimming removed 2 bases from V and 8 bases from J, with 9 bases in between. The CDR3 covers 13 residues. The gene calls are TRBV3-1 (or the pseudogene TRBV3-2) and TRBJ1-4, with D uncertain. The TCR originated in an adult in good health. Specimen: peripheral blood, collected on day 0 of MenACWY control vaccination. The CDR3 DNA follows: TGTGCCAGCAGCCAAATCAACGGGGAAAAACTGTTTTTT. Its translation is CASSQINGEKLFF.